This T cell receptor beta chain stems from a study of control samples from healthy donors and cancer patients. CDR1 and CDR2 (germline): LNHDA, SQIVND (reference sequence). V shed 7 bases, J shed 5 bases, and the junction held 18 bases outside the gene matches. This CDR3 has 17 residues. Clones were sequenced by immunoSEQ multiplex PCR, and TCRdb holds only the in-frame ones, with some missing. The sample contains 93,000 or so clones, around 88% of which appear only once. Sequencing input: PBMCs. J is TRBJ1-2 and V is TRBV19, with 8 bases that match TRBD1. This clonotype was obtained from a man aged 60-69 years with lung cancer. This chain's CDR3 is CASTDTGGRSERYGYTF. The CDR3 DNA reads TGTGCCAGTACCGATACAGGGGGACGTTCGGAAAGATATGGCTACACCTTC.